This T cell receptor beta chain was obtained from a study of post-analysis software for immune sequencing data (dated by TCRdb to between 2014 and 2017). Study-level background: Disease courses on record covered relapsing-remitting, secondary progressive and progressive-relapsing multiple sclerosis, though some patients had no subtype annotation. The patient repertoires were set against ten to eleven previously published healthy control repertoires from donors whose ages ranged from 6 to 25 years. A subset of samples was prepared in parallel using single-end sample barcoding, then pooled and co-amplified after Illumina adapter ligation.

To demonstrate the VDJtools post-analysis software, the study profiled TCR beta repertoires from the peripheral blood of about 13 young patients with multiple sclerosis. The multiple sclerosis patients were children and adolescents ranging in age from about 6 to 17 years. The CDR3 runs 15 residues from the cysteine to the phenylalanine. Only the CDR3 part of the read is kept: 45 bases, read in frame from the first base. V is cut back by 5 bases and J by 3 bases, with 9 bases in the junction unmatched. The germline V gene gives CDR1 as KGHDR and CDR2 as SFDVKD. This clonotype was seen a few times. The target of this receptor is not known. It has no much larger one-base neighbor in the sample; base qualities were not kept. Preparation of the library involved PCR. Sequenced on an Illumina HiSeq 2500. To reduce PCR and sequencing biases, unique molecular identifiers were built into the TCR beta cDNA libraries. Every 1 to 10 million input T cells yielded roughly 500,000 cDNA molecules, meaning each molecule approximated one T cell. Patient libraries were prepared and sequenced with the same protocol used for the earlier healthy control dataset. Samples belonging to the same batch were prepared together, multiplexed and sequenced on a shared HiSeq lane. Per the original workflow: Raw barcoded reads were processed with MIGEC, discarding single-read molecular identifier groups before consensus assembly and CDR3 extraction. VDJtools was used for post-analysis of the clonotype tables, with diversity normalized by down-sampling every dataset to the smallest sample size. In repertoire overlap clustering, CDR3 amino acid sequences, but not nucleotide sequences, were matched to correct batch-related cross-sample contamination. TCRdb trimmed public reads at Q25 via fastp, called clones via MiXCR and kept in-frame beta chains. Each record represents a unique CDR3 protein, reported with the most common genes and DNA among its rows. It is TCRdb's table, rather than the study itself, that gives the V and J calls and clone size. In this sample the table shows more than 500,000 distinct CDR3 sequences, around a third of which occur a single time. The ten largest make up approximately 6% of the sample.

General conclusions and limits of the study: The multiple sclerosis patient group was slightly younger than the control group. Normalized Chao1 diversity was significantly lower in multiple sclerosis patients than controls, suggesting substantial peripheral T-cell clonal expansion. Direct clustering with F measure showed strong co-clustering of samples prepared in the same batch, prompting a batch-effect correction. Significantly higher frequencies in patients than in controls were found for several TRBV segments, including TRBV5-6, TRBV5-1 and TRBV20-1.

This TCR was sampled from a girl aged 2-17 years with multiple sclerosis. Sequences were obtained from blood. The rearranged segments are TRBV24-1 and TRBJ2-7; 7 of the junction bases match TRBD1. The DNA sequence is TGTGCCACCAGTGCGACCGGGACAGATAACTACGAGCAGTACTTC. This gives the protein CATSATGTDNYEQYF.